Below, one T cell receptor beta chain is given with its context. The antigen remains undetermined. The CDR3 extends over 13 amino acids. Germline V gene data show CDR1 as PRHDT and CDR2 as FYEKMQ (reference sequence). V lost 2 bases and J 4 bases, leaving 8 bases between the germline ends. Patients were excluded because of uncontrolled infection, other autoimmune disease, pregnancy or lactation. The data belong to a study of T cells in Graves' hyperthyroidism and ophthalmopathy. Study-wide results and caveats: Most thyroid clonotypes that were expanded above 0.001 also turned up in blood.

Template material for amplifying TCR beta CDR3 regions consisted of RNA transcripts. First-round RT-PCR of the TCR CDR3 relied on the HTBI primer set. Via MiXCR, TCRdb re-called the multiplex PCR reads, giving one row per CDR3 protein. The sample yields approximately 640,000 distinct CDR3 sequences, 45% seen once. This TCR was recovered from an adult man with Graves' disease, either hyperthyroidism or ophthalmopathy (not recorded which). The material sequenced was peripheral blood or thyroid tissue (not recorded which). The rearrangement links TRBV13 to TRBJ1-2; D remains ambiguous. Here the CDR3 DNA reads TGTGCCAGCAGCTTAAGGCCGGCCTATGGCTACACCTTC. Its protein product is CASSLRPAYGYTF.